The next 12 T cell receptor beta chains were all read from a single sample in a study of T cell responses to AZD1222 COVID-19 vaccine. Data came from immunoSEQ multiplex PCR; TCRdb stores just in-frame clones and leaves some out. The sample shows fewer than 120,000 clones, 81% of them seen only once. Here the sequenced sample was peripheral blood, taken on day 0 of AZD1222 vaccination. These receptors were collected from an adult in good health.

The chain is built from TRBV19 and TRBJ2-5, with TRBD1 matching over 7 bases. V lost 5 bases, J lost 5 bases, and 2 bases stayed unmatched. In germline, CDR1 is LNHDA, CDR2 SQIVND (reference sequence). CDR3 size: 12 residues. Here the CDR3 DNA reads TGTGCCAGTAGTGACAGGGCGGAGACCCAGTACTTC. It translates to CASSDRAETQYF.

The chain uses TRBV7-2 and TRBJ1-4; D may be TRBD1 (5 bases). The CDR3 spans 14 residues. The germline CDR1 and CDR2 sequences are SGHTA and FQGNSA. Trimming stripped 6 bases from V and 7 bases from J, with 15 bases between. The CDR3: CASSPQLRGEKLFF. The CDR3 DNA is TGTGCCAGCAGTCCACAATTAAGGGGTGAAAAACTGTTTTTT.

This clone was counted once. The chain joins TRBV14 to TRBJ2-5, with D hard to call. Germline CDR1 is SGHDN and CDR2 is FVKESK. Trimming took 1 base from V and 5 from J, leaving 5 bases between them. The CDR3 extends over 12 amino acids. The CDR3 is CASSQVQETQYF. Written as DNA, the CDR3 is TGTGCCAGCAGCCAAGTTCAGGAGACCCAGTACTTC.

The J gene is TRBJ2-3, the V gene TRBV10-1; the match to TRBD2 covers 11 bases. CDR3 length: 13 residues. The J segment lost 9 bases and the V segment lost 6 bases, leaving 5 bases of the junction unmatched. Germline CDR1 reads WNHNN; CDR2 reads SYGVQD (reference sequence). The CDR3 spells CASRGTSGTTQYF. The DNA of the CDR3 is TGCGCCAGCAGAGGGACTAGCGGTACGACGCAGTATTTT.

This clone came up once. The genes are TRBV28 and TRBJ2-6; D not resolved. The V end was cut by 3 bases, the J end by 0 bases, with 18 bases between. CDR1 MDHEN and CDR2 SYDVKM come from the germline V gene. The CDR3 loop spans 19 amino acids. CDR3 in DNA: TGTGCCAGCAGTTTCATCCTGGGTAACACGGCCTCTGGGGCCAACGTCCTGACTTTC. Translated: CASSFILGNTASGANVLTF.

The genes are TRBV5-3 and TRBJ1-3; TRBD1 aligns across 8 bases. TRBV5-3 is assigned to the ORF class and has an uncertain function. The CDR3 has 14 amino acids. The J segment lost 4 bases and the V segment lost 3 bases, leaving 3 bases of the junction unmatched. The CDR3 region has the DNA TGTGCCAGAAGCTCCGGGGACAGGGGAAACACCATATATTTT. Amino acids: CARSSGDRGNTIYF.

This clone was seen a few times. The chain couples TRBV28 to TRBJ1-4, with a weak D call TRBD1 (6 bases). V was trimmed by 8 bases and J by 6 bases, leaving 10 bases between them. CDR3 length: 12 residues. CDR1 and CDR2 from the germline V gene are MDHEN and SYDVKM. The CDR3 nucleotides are TGTGCCAGCGCGCAGGGGTATGAAAAACTGTTTTTT. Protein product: CASAQGYEKLFF. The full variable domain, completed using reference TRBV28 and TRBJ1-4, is DVKVTQSSRYLVKRTGEKVFLECVQDMDHENMFWYRQDPGLGLRLIYFSYDVKMKEKGDIPEGYSVSREKKERFSLILESASTNQTSMYLCASAQGYEKLFFGSGTQLSVL.

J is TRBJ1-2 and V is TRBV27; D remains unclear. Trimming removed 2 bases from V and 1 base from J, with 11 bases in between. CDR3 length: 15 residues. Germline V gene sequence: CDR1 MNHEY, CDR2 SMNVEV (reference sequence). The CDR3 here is CASSLVSGFNYGYTF. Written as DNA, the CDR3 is TGTGCCAGCAGTTTAGTGTCAGGCTTTAACTATGGCTACACCTTC.

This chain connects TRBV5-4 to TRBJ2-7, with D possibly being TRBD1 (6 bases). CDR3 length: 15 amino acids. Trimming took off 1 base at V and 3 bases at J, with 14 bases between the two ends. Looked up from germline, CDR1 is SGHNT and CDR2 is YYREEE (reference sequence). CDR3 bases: TGTGCCAGCAGCTTGCCAGCACAGGGAATCTACGAGCAGTACTTC. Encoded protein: CASSLPAQGIYEQYF.

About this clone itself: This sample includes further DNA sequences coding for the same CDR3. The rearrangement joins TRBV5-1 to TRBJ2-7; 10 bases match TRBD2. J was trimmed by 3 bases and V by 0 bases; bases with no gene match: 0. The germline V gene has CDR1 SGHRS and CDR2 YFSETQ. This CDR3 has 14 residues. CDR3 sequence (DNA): TGCGCCAGCAGCTTGGCTAGCGGGAGCTACGAGCAGTACTTC. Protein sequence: CASSLASGSYEQYF.

For the CDR3, the DNA is TGTGCCAGCAGTGCGACAGGGTATTCACCCCTCCACTTT. Protein: CASSATGYSPLHF. The chain couples TRBV28 to TRBJ1-6, with 7 bases that match TRBD1. The CDR3 is 13 amino acids. The trim removed 5 bases at V and 8 bases at J, leaving 3 bases unmatched. The germline CDR1 and CDR2 sequences are MDHEN and SYDVKM.

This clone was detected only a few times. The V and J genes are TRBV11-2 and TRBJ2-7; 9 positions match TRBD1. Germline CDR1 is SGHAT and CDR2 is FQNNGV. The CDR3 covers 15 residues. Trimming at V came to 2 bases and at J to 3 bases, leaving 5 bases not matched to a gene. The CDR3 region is CASSLILGQGYEQYF. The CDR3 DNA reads TGTGCCAGCAGCTTAATACTGGGACAGGGCTACGAGCAGTACTTC.